The rows below give T cell receptor beta chains drawn from one sample of a study of cytomegalovirus exposure and HLA in healthy donors. Produced via immunoSEQ multiplex PCR; TCRdb's table is partial and in-frame only. The profile shows 200,000 to 300,000 clones, roughly four fifths of them singletons. The material sequenced was PBMCs. These receptors were collected from a woman in her thirties or forties in good health and CMV-seropositive. The CDR3 runs from the conserved cysteine through the conserved F or W. A D gene is named only where the DNA matches it firmly. Size is stated for part of the rows, as once, few or many counts, or as a class when the clone is expanded.

TRBJ1-1 | . | TRBD1 | TRBV25-1 | CASSGWTGTVTEAFF | TGTGCCAGCAGTGGGTGGACAGGGACGGTCACTGAAGCTTTCTTT
TRBJ2-7 | . | . | TRBV12-5 | CASGLGSGASF | TGTGCTAGTGGTTTGGGTAGCGGAGCCTCCTTC
TRBJ2-3 | once | . | TRBV18 | CASSPQGAGSTDTQYF | TGTGCCAGCTCACCACAGGGTGCGGGGAGCACAGATACGCAGTATTTT
TRBJ2-1 | . | . | TRBV7-3 | CASSVWGDEQFF | TGTGCCAGCAGCGTCTGGGGGGATGAGCAGTTCTTC
TRBJ1-3 | . | . | TRBV7-9 | CASSLSARSSGNTIYF | TGTGCCAGCAGCTTAAGTGCTCGTAGCTCTGGAAACACCATATATTTT
TRBJ2-5 | . | TRBD2 | TRBV18 | CASSKELAGVAGEETQYF | TGTGCCAGCTCAAAGGAACTAGCGGGAGTAGCAGGAGAAGAGACCCAGTACTTC
TRBJ2-5 | . | . | TRBV30 | CAWSGGTGATVSLTSGSEIETQYF | TGTGCCTGGAGTGGGGGGACAGGGGCCACCGTTTCACTTACTAGCGGGAGTGAGATAGAGACCCAGTACTTC
TRBJ2-2 | . | TRBD2 | TRBV11-3 | CASSKAGIGLAGGTGELFF | TGTGCCAGCAGCAAAGCCGGGATCGGACTAGCGGGAGGCACCGGGGAGCTGTTTTTT
TRBJ2-7 | . | . | TRBV5-4 | CASSFAGSYEQYF | TGTGCCAGCAGCTTCGCGGGAAGTTACGAGCAGTACTTC
TRBJ2-5 | . | . | TRBV6-5 | CASSRTPSEEETQYF | TGTGCCAGCAGTCGCACACCCTCGGAGGAAGAGACCCAGTACTTC
TRBJ2-7 | . | TRBD1 | TRBV5-1 | CASSLGQGSNEQYF | TGCGCCAGCAGCCTAGGACAGGGAAGCAACGAGCAGTACTTC
TRBJ2-7 | . | . | TRBV2 | CASSARQDYEQYF | TGTGCCAGCAGTGCCAGACAGGACTACGAGCAGTACTTC
TRBJ1-6 | few | . | TRBV5-1 | CASSLNAGSSYNSPLHF | TGCGCCAGCAGCCTCAACGCGGGGAGCTCCTATAATTCACCCCTCCACTTT
TRBJ1-4 | . | TRBD1 | TRBV27 | CASSPGQGPALGEKLFF | TGTGCCAGCAGTCCAGGACAGGGCCCTGCTCTTGGGGAAAAACTGTTTTTT
TRBJ2-1 | . | . | TRBV7-9 | CASSFRDSEQFF | TGTGCCAGCAGCTTCCGGGACTCGGAGCAGTTCTTC
TRBJ1-2 | . | . | TRBV25-1 | CASSEGAGFGYTF | TGTGCCAGCAGTGAAGGGGCAGGGTTTGGCTACACCTTC
TRBJ2-5 | once | . | TRBV29-1 | CSVGRGTHETQYF | TGCAGCGTTGGCAGGGGGACTCACGAGACCCAGTACTTC
TRBJ2-2 | . | . | TRBV9 | CASSPWDTHTGELFF | TGTGCCAGCAGCCCTTGGGACACCCACACTGGGGAGCTGTTTTTT
TRBJ2-2 | . | . | TRBV5-1 | CASSLSVAGLAGELFF | TGCGCCAGCAGCTTGTCGGTCGCGGGGCTAGCCGGGGAGCTGTTTTTT
TRBJ2-1 | . | . | TRBV5-6 | CASSRDYQGEQFF | TGTGCCAGCAGCCGGGACTACCAGGGGGAGCAGTTCTTC
TRBJ1-2 | many | . | TRBV5-1 | CASRQRINYGYTF | TGCGCCAGCAGACAGAGAATTAACTATGGCTACACCTTC
TRBJ1-1 | once | TRBD1 | TRBV19 | CASTATGGRTEAFF | TGTGCCAGTACCGCGACAGGGGGTAGGACTGAAGCTTTCTTT
TRBJ2-7 | few | TRBD1 | TRBV5-1 | CASSYAAGTGQYF | TGCGCCAGCAGCTACGCCGCCGGGACAGGGCAGTACTTC
TRBJ1-2 | . | . | TRBV28 | CASRGLAGVHGYTF | TGTGCCAGCAGGGGGTTGGCAGGGGTACACGGCTACACCTTC
TRBJ2-7 | once | TRBD1 | TRBV18 | CASSPGTGQDYEQYF | TGTGCCAGCTCACCCGGGACAGGTCAAGACTACGAGCAGTACTTC
TRBJ2-3 | . | TRBD2 | TRBV10-3 | CAISLAGRRTDTQYF | TGTGCCATCAGCCTAGCGGGACGCCGCACAGATACGCAGTATTTT
TRBJ1-5 | . | . | TRBV2 | CASSESLFSNQPQHF | TGTGCCAGCAGTGAGAGCCTGTTTAGCAATCAGCCCCAGCATTTT
TRBJ1-5 | . | . | TRBV19 | CASSTGRDGQINQPQHF | TGTGCCAGTAGCACCGGCCGGGATGGGCAGATAAATCAGCCCCAGCATTTT
TRBJ1-5 | . | TRBD1 | TRBV28 | CASRTGKLSNQPQHF | TGTGCCAGCAGGACAGGGAAGTTGAGCAATCAGCCCCAGCATTTT
TRBJ1-6 | . | . | TRBV5-1 | CASSLRGRQENSPLHF | TGCGCCAGCAGCTTGAGGGGTCGACAGGAGAATTCACCCCTCCACTTT
TRBJ1-1 | once | TRBD1 | TRBV30 | CAWRRQGIGDTEAFF | TGTGCCTGGAGACGACAGGGGATAGGGGACACTGAAGCTTTCTTT
TRBJ1-6 | once | TRBD1 | TRBV7-8 | CAGSLGYRGSYYSPLHF | TGTGCCGGCAGCTTAGGGTACAGGGGTTCTTACTATTCACCCCTCCACTTT
TRBJ2-7 | . | TRBD1 | TRBV30 | CAWSVRGQGVKGQYF | TGTGCCTGGAGTGTACGAGGACAGGGGGTGAAGGGGCAGTACTTC
TRBJ1-2 | . | TRBD1 | TRBV5-1 | CASSLAGDRGFYGYTF | TGCGCCAGCAGCTTGGCCGGAGACAGGGGGTTTTATGGCTACACCTTC
TRBJ2-5 | . | TRBD2 | TRBV5-4 | CASSSFGASGRKETQYF | TGTGCCAGCAGCTCATTTGGGGCTAGCGGTCGTAAAGAGACCCAGTACTTC
TRBJ2-7 | . | TRBD2 | TRBV5-1 | CASSLGGLATYEQYF | TGCGCCAGCAGCTTGGGGGGACTAGCCACCTACGAGCAGTACTTC
TRBJ2-6 | . | . | TRBV7-3 | CASSLYQGSGANGLTF | TGTGCCAGCAGCTTATACCAGGGCTCTGGGGCCAACGGCCTGACTTTC
TRBJ2-3 | . | . | TRBV4-3 | CASSQRYNTDTQYF | TGCGCCAGCAGCCAACGATACAACACAGATACGCAGTATTTT
TRBJ2-2 | . | . | TRBV19 | CAVYTGELFF | TGTGCCGTCTACACCGGGGAGCTGTTTTTT
TRBJ1-5 | . | . | TRBV28 | CASSLRVGRQPQHF | TGTGCCAGCAGTTTACGGGTAGGCCGGCAGCCCCAGCATTTT
TRBJ1-2 | . | . | TRBV11-1 | CASSLGDSYYGYTF | TGTGCCAGCAGCTTAGGCGACAGTTACTATGGCTACACCTTC
TRBJ2-7 | . | TRBD1 | TRBV30 | CASRQGHEQYF | TGTGCCTCCCGACAGGGGCACGAGCAGTACTTC
TRBJ2-7 | . | . | TRBV28 | CASSFTTDSSEQYF | TGTGCCAGCAGTTTTACCACCGACAGTTCCGAGCAGTACTTC
TRBJ2-3 | . | TRBD2 | TRBV5-1 | CASSLGKREGSTDTQYF | TGCGCCAGCAGCTTGGGCAAGCGGGAGGGATCCACAGATACGCAGTATTTT
TRBJ2-3 | few | . | TRBV19 | CASSIFPGSSQGTQYF | TGTGCCAGTAGTATATTCCCCGGGAGTTCGCAAGGTACGCAGTATTTT
TRBJ2-5 | . | . | TRBV5-1 | CASSERYRTTGAETQYF | TGCGCCAGCAGCGAAAGGTACAGGACCACGGGAGCAGAGACCCAGTACTTC
TRBJ1-3 | . | . | TRBV28 | CASSLTGSGNTIYF | TGTGCCAGCAGTTTAACAGGCTCTGGAAACACCATATATTTT
TRBJ1-4 | . | TRBD1 | TRBV2 | CASSLTGGDEKLFF | TGTGCCAGCAGCTTGACAGGGGGAGATGAAAAACTGTTTTTT
TRBJ1-2 | few | TRBD1 | TRBV5-6 | CASSTRDSLPYGYTF | TGTGCCAGCAGCACCCGGGACAGCCTCCCCTATGGCTACACCTTC
TRBJ1-2 | few | . | TRBV15 | CACGGEGYGYTF | TGTGCCTGCGGGGGGGAAGGCTATGGCTACACCTTC
TRBJ1-2 | . | TRBD1 | TRBV25-1 | CASSTGTGASRYTF | TGTGCCAGCAGTACCGGGACAGGGGCCTCACGCTACACCTTC
TRBJ2-7 | . | . | TRBV27 | CASSLSWPPEQYF | TGTGCCAGCAGTTTAAGTTGGCCCCCCGAGCAGTACTTC
TRBJ1-4 | . | . | TRBV4-2 | CASSQDSGGGQEKLFF | TGTGCCAGCAGCCAAGATAGCGGAGGAGGTCAGGAAAAACTGTTTTTT
TRBJ2-7 | . | TRBD2 | TRBV5-8 | CASSLRGGSYEQYF | TGTGCCAGCAGCCTCCGCGGGGGCTCCTACGAGCAGTACTTC
TRBJ2-5 | . | . | TRBV10-2 | CASSEPTSGQETQYF | TGCGCCAGCAGTGAACCGACATCAGGACAAGAGACCCAGTACTTC
TRBJ2-7 | . | TRBD2 | TRBV27 | CASSLVSSGNYEQYF | TGTGCCAGCAGTTTAGTCTCTAGCGGGAACTACGAGCAGTACTTC